This T cell receptor (beta chain) was captured in a study of blood T cells in healthy people across ages. Isolating PBMCs gave at least 6 million of these cells per sample. With each sample, at least 5 micrograms of total RNA were extracted. Using a J-beta primer mix together with a sample-barcoded 5' primer, a second PCR was run for roughly 7 to 11 cycles. TCRdb analysed the 5' RACE reads with MiXCR anew, one entry per CDR3 protein. The table includes around 1,100,000 distinct CDR3 sequences, 30% to 40% detected once. This CDR3 has 13 amino acids. Germline CDR1 is DFQATT and CDR2 is SNEGSKA (reference sequence). V shed 2 bases and J shed 7 bases, with 11 bases lying between them.

The chain carries TRBV20-1 and TRBJ1-4, with D maybe TRBD1 (5 bases). This clonotype was obtained from a man younger than 30 in good health. The sequenced sample was blood. The CDR3 DNA sequence: TGCAGTGCTAGATATCAGGGAGTTGAAAAACTGTTTTTT. It codes for CSARYQGVEKLFF.